The 8 T cell receptor beta chains below come from one sample, sequenced in a study of control samples from healthy donors and cancer patients. Measured with immunoSEQ multiplex PCR; TCRdb has only the in-frame clones, and not every one. Found here are roughly 120,000 clones, 70% to 90% of them singletons; the top ten hold roughly 43%. The sequenced sample consisted of blood. These receptors came from a man in his fifties or sixties in good health.

This chain links TRBV3-1 (or the pseudogene TRBV3-2) with TRBJ1-2; possibly TRBD1 for D (5 bases). V was pared by 4 bases and J by 2 bases, with 11 bases between. Per the germline V gene, CDR1 is LGHDT and CDR2 is YNNKEL (reference sequence). This CDR3 is built from 14 residues. The CDR3 loop is CASSPQRGNYGYTF. In nucleotides, the CDR3 is TGTGCCAGCAGCCCTCAGCGGGGGAACTATGGCTACACCTTC.

J is TRBJ2-1 and V is TRBV7-9; D not certain. The CDR3 loop spans 14 amino acids. The V gene's germline CDR1 is SEHNR and CDR2 FQNEAQ (reference sequence). Trimming removed 2 bases from V and 5 bases from J, with 10 bases in between. CDR3 sequence: CASSLSLRHNEQFF. CDR3 in DNA: TGTGCCAGCAGCTTATCGTTACGACACAATGAGCAGTTCTTC.

The chain has TRBV6-6 and TRBJ1-1; D ambiguous. V dropped 6 bases and J dropped 0 bases, with 5 bases sitting between them. Germline loops: CDR1 MNHNY, CDR2 SVGAGI (reference sequence). The CDR3 totals 12 residues. The CDR3 protein is CASRAMNTEAFF. The CDR3 nucleotides read TGTGCCAGCAGGGCGATGAACACTGAAGCTTTCTTT.

The V call is TRBV18, the J call TRBJ2-3, with a tentative D call TRBD2 (6 bases). The ends were cut back, 6 bases at V and 0 bases at J, with 13 bases in the middle. This CDR3 region has 15 residues. CDR1 KGHSH and CDR2 LQKENI come from the germline V gene. In nucleotides, the CDR3 is TGTGCCAGCTCCCCCGGGACTCCTAGCACAGATACGCAGTATTTT. This gives the protein CASSPGTPSTDTQYF.

The genes are TRBV11-2 and TRBJ1-1, with TRBD1 matching over 7 bases. Germline CDR1 reads SGHAT; CDR2 reads FQNNGV. J was trimmed by 4 bases and V by 5 bases; bases with no gene match: 7. This CDR3 comprises 14 residues. CDR3 loop: CASSADRVTTEAFF. In nucleotides, the CDR3 is TGTGCCAGCAGCGCCGACAGGGTGACCACTGAAGCTTTCTTT. The full variable domain, its missing parts supplied by reference TRBV11-2 and TRBJ1-1, is EAGVAQSPRYKIIEKRQSVAFWCNPISGHATLYWYQQILGQGPKLLIQFQNNGVVDDSQLPKDRFSAERLKGVDSTLKIQPAKLEDSAVYLCASSADRVTTEAFFGQGTRLTVV.

The gene calls are TRBV3-1 (or the pseudogene TRBV3-2) and TRBJ1-2; 10 positions match TRBD1. J was trimmed by 8 bases and V by 4 bases; bases with no gene match: 10. The CDR3 runs to 15 residues. Germline CDR1 and CDR2: LGHDT and YNNKEL (reference sequence). As DNA, the CDR3 is TGTGCCAGCAGCCCCTCCGGGACAGGGGTAGAGGGCTACACCTTC. Translated: CASSPSGTGVEGYTF.

This clone occurred once. The rearrangement uses TRBV27 and TRBJ2-2, with TRBD1 matching over 9 bases. V was clipped by 3 bases and J by 6 bases; unmatched bases: 14. The CDR3 contains 18 residues. The V gene's germline CDR1 is MNHEY and CDR2 SMNVEV (reference sequence). In DNA, the CDR3 is TGTGCCAGCAGTTTGAGGGGAACCTGGGACAGGGAGCCCGGGGAGCTGTTTTTT. Translation gives CASSLRGTWDREPGELFF.

This clone was counted a single time. The rearrangement joins TRBV6-2 or TRBV6-3 to TRBJ1-2; no reliable D call. CDR3 length equals 12 residues. The germline V gene encodes CDR1 MNHEY and CDR2 SVGEGT. V was trimmed by 2 bases and J by 8 bases, leaving 9 bases between them. CDR3 DNA sequence: TGTGCCAGCAGTTACCGTTACGACGGCTACACCTTC. Its translation is CASSYRYDGYTF.